This T cell receptor beta chain derives from a study of graft-versus-host responses after intestinal transplantation. Study overall: Multivisceral, liver-intestinal, or isolated intestinal grafts went to recipients.

Generated by immunoSEQ multiplex PCR, the TCRdb table keeps only in-frame clones and is missing some. Among approximately 100,000 clones listed, over 85% were seen once. This clone was counted a few times. No antigen is known for it. V was pared by 4 bases and J by 5 bases, with 9 bases between. The CDR3 is made up of 13 amino acids. Germline V CDR1 and CDR2: LNHDA, SQIVND (reference sequence). This chain uses TRBV19 with TRBJ1-5, with D possibly TRBD1 on 6 matching bases. This sequence was found in a human donor who received an intestinal transplant. The starting material was unstimulated CD8+ T cells sorted from spleen or lymph node cells, obtained before intestinal transplant. In DNA, the CDR3 is TGTGCCAGTAGTAGAGCAGGGGATCAGCCCCAGCATTTT. Amino acids: CASSRAGDQPQHF.